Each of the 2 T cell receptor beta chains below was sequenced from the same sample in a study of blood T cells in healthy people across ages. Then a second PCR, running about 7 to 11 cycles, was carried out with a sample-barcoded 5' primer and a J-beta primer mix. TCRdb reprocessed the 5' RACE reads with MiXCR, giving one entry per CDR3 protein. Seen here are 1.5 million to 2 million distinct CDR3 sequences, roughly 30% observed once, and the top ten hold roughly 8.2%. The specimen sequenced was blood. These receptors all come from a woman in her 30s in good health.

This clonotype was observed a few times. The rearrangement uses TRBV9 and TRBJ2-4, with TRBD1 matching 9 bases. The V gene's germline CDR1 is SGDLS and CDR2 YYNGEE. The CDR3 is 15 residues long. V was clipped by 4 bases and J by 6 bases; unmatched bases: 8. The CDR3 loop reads CASSRTGAKGNIQYF. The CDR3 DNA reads TGTGCCAGCAGCAGGACAGGGGCCAAGGGAAACATTCAGTACTTC.

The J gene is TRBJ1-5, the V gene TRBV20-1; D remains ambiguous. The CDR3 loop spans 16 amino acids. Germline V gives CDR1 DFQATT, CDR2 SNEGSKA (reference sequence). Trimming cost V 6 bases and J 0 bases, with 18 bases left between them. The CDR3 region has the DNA TGCAGTGCAAAGGGCCCCAGCTATTATAGCAATCAGCCCCAGCATTTT. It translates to CSAKGPSYYSNQPQHF.